A single sample gave rise to the 2 T cell receptor beta chains below, sequenced in a study of T-cell reconstitution after alpha-beta-depleted transplantation in children. This sample's TCRbeta library carried unique molecular identifier barcodes. TCRdb used MiXCR to reprocess the PCR reads, holding one entry per CDR3 protein. The repertoire holds hundreds of thousands of distinct CDR3 sequences, roughly 11% seen once, with roughly a quarter in the top ten. Sequenced here: peripheral blood, sampled 180 days after TCRalphabeta/CD19-depleted stem cell transplant. The origin of the receptors is a male patient aged 2 to 10 who had a stem cell transplant for chronic granulomatous disease, so the T cells may come from the graft donor.

This clonotype was seen many times. The chain carries TRBV14 and TRBJ1-2; 8 bases align to TRBD1. J was trimmed by 2 bases and V by 6 bases; bases with no gene match: 5. This CDR3 is 14 amino acids long. Germline CDR1 reads SGHDN; CDR2 reads FVKESK. The CDR3 protein is CASSQRQGNYGYTF. The DNA of the CDR3 is TGTGCCAGCAGTCAGCGACAGGGGAACTATGGCTACACCTTC.

The chain carries TRBV4-2 and TRBJ2-5; no definite D call. Germline values: CDR1 LGHNA, CDR2 YNFKEQ. The CDR3 is 13 amino acids. Trimming cost V 0 bases and J 4 bases, with 6 bases left between them. CDR3 sequence: CASSQDRRETQYF. DNA of the CDR3: TGTGCCAGCAGCCAAGATCGTCGAGAGACCCAGTACTTC.